Listed below are T cell receptor beta chains from one sample, sequenced in a study of OX40 agonist ivuxolimab in advanced cancers. TCRdb's copy holds only in-frame clones and misses some; the assay was immunoSEQ multiplex PCR. The repertoire includes some 77,000 clones, about 90% of them detected once, and 1.5% to 2% sits in the top ten. The source material was CD4+ or CD8+ T cells sorted from blood, sampled in a trial of the OX40 agonist ivuxolimab. The receptors derive from an adult with an advanced solid tumor such as melanoma, head and neck, liver or kidney cancer. CDR3s include the opening cysteine and the closing phenylalanine or tryptophan. D genes are given only for firm matches. For some rows the clone size is stated as once, few or many, or as a class when expanded; others skip it.

d_call: TRBD2; j_call: TRBJ2-1; v_call: TRBV6-6; clone_size: .; cdr3_nt: TGTGCCAGCAGCCTCGGACTAGCGGGATCGAATGAGCAGTTCTTC; cdr3_aa: CASSLGLAGSNEQFF
d_call: .; j_call: TRBJ2-3; v_call: TRBV2; clone_size: .; cdr3_nt: TGTGCCAGCGGATCCCAAGTACCCTTCACAGATACGCAGTATTTT; cdr3_aa: CASGSQVPFTDTQYF
d_call: .; j_call: TRBJ1-5; v_call: TRBV18; clone_size: few; cdr3_nt: TGTGCCAGCTCACCTGGGGCTTATCAGCCCCAGCATTTT; cdr3_aa: CASSPGAYQPQHF
d_call: TRBD1; j_call: TRBJ1-2; v_call: TRBV11-3; clone_size: .; cdr3_nt: TGTGCCAGCAGCTATAACGACAGGGGCGGCTACACCTTC; cdr3_aa: CASSYNDRGGYTF
d_call: .; j_call: TRBJ1-3; v_call: TRBV2; clone_size: once; cdr3_nt: TGTGCCAGCAGTGAAGAACGGGGGGAGGGTGGAAACACCATATATTTT; cdr3_aa: CASSEERGEGGNTIYF
d_call: TRBD2; j_call: TRBJ2-7; v_call: TRBV4-3; clone_size: .; cdr3_nt: TGCGCCAGCAGCCAGCGCGGGGGGTCAGCCCACGAGCAGTACTTC; cdr3_aa: CASSQRGGSAHEQYF
d_call: .; j_call: TRBJ1-2; v_call: TRBV6-5; clone_size: .; cdr3_nt: TGTGCCAGCAGTTCGGGAAGGGGGTTAGAGGGCTACACCTTC; cdr3_aa: CASSSGRGLEGYTF
d_call: .; j_call: TRBJ2-5; v_call: TRBV4-2; clone_size: .; cdr3_nt: TGTGCCAGCAGCCAAGGGGACCTCCAAGAGACCCAGTACTTC; cdr3_aa: CASSQGDLQETQYF
d_call: .; j_call: TRBJ2-1; v_call: TRBV4-1; clone_size: .; cdr3_nt: TGCGCCAGCAGCCAAAAGGCGGGACAGAGGAATGAGCAGTTCTTC; cdr3_aa: CASSQKAGQRNEQFF
d_call: .; j_call: TRBJ1-5; v_call: TRBV19; clone_size: .; cdr3_nt: TGTGCCAGCAGATACCGGGGTCAAAATCAGCCCCAGCATTTT; cdr3_aa: CASRYRGQNQPQHF
d_call: TRBD2; j_call: TRBJ2-7; v_call: TRBV5-6; clone_size: .; cdr3_nt: TGTGCCAGCAGCTTGGCGTACGGGAGGGGGGGTATATACGAGCAGTACTTC; cdr3_aa: CASSLAYGRGGIYEQYF
d_call: .; j_call: TRBJ2-3; v_call: TRBV18; clone_size: .; cdr3_nt: TGTGCCAGCTCACCACCGGTTATGAACAGGGATCACGATACGCAGTATTTT; cdr3_aa: CASSPPVMNRDHDTQYF
d_call: TRBD1; j_call: TRBJ2-2; v_call: TRBV28; clone_size: .; cdr3_nt: TGTGCCAGTGGGGACAGCACCAACACCGGGGAGCTGTTTTTT; cdr3_aa: CASGDSTNTGELFF
d_call: .; j_call: TRBJ2-1; v_call: TRBV5-1; clone_size: .; cdr3_nt: TGCGCCAGCAGCTTCATGGGGGCCTCCTACAATGAGCAGTTCTTC; cdr3_aa: CASSFMGASYNEQFF
d_call: .; j_call: TRBJ2-3; v_call: TRBV7-2; clone_size: .; cdr3_nt: TGTGCCAGCAGCTTAGCGGGGGGAGATACGCAGTATTTT; cdr3_aa: CASSLAGGDTQYF
d_call: .; j_call: TRBJ1-5; v_call: TRBV19; clone_size: .; cdr3_nt: TGTGCCAGTAGTCGAGGTTATAGCAATCAGCCCCAGCATTTT; cdr3_aa: CASSRGYSNQPQHF
d_call: .; j_call: TRBJ1-5; v_call: TRBV5-1; clone_size: .; cdr3_nt: TGCGCCAGCAGCTTGGATGGGGCAGCGAATCAGCCCCAGCATTTT; cdr3_aa: CASSLDGAANQPQHF
d_call: TRBD2; j_call: TRBJ2-1; v_call: TRBV7-2; clone_size: .; cdr3_nt: TGTGCCAGCAGCTCCTGGACTAGCGGATACAATGAGCAGTTCTTC; cdr3_aa: CASSSWTSGYNEQFF
d_call: TRBD2; j_call: TRBJ2-7; v_call: TRBV28; clone_size: .; cdr3_nt: TGTGCCAGCAGTTTGGGAGGGAACTACGAGCAGTACTTC; cdr3_aa: CASSLGGNYEQYF
d_call: .; j_call: TRBJ1-1; v_call: TRBV28; clone_size: .; cdr3_nt: TGTGCCAGCAGTCTTCAGGGGATTCCTAAGAAAGCTTTCTTT; cdr3_aa: CASSLQGIPKKAFF
d_call: .; j_call: TRBJ2-6; v_call: TRBV7-8; clone_size: .; cdr3_nt: TGTGCCAGCAGCTTAGGGGTACCCTCTGGGGCCAACGTCCTGACTTTC; cdr3_aa: CASSLGVPSGANVLTF
d_call: .; j_call: TRBJ1-2; v_call: TRBV18; clone_size: .; cdr3_nt: TGTGCCAGCTCCCAAACCCTGGACAGCGAGCATGGCTACACCTTC; cdr3_aa: CASSQTLDSEHGYTF
d_call: TRBD1; j_call: TRBJ2-7; v_call: TRBV5-6; clone_size: .; cdr3_nt: TGTGCCAGCAGTCGGACAGGGGGCCGCGAGCAGTACTTC; cdr3_aa: CASSRTGGREQYF
d_call: TRBD1; j_call: TRBJ1-2; v_call: TRBV5-4; clone_size: .; cdr3_nt: TGTGCCAGCAGCTTGGCCCCGGACAGGGTCGGCTATGGCTACACCTTC; cdr3_aa: CASSLAPDRVGYGYTF
d_call: .; j_call: TRBJ2-2; v_call: TRBV4-2; clone_size: .; cdr3_nt: TGTGCCAGCAGCCGCCCGAGTCCCTCGGACACAAACACCGGGGAGCTGTTTTTT; cdr3_aa: CASSRPSPSDTNTGELFF
d_call: .; j_call: TRBJ2-2; v_call: TRBV7-8; clone_size: .; cdr3_nt: TGTGCCAGCAGCTTAGGGGCGGAGAACACCGGGGAGCTGTTTTTT; cdr3_aa: CASSLGAENTGELFF
d_call: .; j_call: TRBJ1-5; v_call: TRBV10-2; clone_size: .; cdr3_nt: TGCGCCAGCAGTGACCGGGATAGCAATCAGCCCCAGCATTTT; cdr3_aa: CASSDRDSNQPQHF
d_call: TRBD2; j_call: TRBJ2-1; v_call: TRBV28; clone_size: .; cdr3_nt: TGTGCCAGCAATTTGCCCCTAGCGGGAGTCGATGAGCAGTTCTTC; cdr3_aa: CASNLPLAGVDEQFF
d_call: .; j_call: TRBJ1-1; v_call: TRBV10-1; clone_size: .; cdr3_nt: TGCGCCAGCTCGGAGAGGGAATATTACGCTGAAGCTTTCTTT; cdr3_aa: CASSEREYYAEAFF
d_call: .; j_call: TRBJ1-1; v_call: TRBV6-1; clone_size: .; cdr3_nt: TGTGCCAGCAGTTACCTGGGAGAAGCTTTCTTT; cdr3_aa: CASSYLGEAFF
d_call: TRBD2; j_call: TRBJ2-7; v_call: TRBV4-2; clone_size: .; cdr3_nt: TGTGCCAGCAGCCAAGCCGGGACTAGCGACTACGAGCAGTACTTC; cdr3_aa: CASSQAGTSDYEQYF
d_call: .; j_call: TRBJ2-3; v_call: TRBV7-3; clone_size: .; cdr3_nt: TGTGCCAGCAGCCCCCGTTCGTCCACGCAGTATTTT; cdr3_aa: CASSPRSSTQYF
d_call: .; j_call: TRBJ2-5; v_call: TRBV14; clone_size: .; cdr3_nt: TGTGCCAGCAGCCAGCTCCAACAAGAGACCCAGTACTTC; cdr3_aa: CASSQLQQETQYF
d_call: .; j_call: TRBJ2-3; v_call: TRBV6-5; clone_size: .; cdr3_nt: TGTGCCAGCAGTTACTCGAGCAGCACAGATACGCAGTATTTT; cdr3_aa: CASSYSSSTDTQYF
d_call: .; j_call: TRBJ2-4; v_call: TRBV27; clone_size: .; cdr3_nt: TGTGCCAGCGAGCAGGGGAACATTCAGTACTTC; cdr3_aa: CASEQGNIQYF
d_call: .; j_call: TRBJ2-7; v_call: TRBV11-2; clone_size: .; cdr3_nt: TGTGCCAGCAGCTTAATGGACGAGCAGTACTTC; cdr3_aa: CASSLMDEQYF
d_call: .; j_call: TRBJ1-2; v_call: TRBV20-1; clone_size: .; cdr3_nt: TGCAGAACGAGGGACACTGGCTACACCTTC; cdr3_aa: CRTRDTGYTF
d_call: .; j_call: TRBJ2-1; v_call: TRBV11-3; clone_size: .; cdr3_nt: TGTGCCAGCAGCTTAGGGCCCAGCAATGAGCAGTTCTTC; cdr3_aa: CASSLGPSNEQFF
d_call: TRBD1; j_call: TRBJ1-4; v_call: TRBV15; clone_size: .; cdr3_nt: TGTGCCACCAGCACACAGGGGAATGAAAAACTGTTTTTT; cdr3_aa: CATSTQGNEKLFF
d_call: .; j_call: TRBJ1-3; v_call: TRBV6-5; clone_size: .; cdr3_nt: TGTGCCAGCAGTCGGGGGACTGGAAACACCATATATTTT; cdr3_aa: CASSRGTGNTIYF